A single sample is the source of the 30 T cell receptor beta chains below, sequenced in a study of blood T cell repertoires in COVID-19. Measured with immunoSEQ multiplex PCR; TCRdb has only the in-frame clones, and not every one. This sample has roughly 140,000 clones, with 70% to 90% found just once. The sample comprised peripheral blood. All receptors come from a woman aged 45-65 years with acute or convalescent COVID-19.

This clone appeared a single time. V usage is TRBV19 and J usage is TRBJ2-7; D is possibly TRBD1 (6 bases). V gave up 5 bases and J gave up 3 bases, with 11 bases separating them. This CDR3 contains 13 residues. CDR1 is LNHDA, CDR2 SQIVND, per germline (reference sequence). This chain's CDR3 is CASSYRVDYEQYF. CDR3 DNA sequence: TGTGCCAGTAGTTACAGGGTTGACTACGAGCAGTACTTC. The full variable domain, its missing parts supplied by reference TRBV19 and TRBJ2-7, is DGGITQSPKYLFRKEGQNVTLSCEQNLNHDAMYWYRQDPGQGLRLIYYSQIVNDFQKGDIAEGYSVSREKKESFPLTVTSAQKNPTAFYLCASSYRVDYEQYFGPGTRLTVT.

V and J are TRBV18 and TRBJ1-4; 9 bases align to TRBD1. Germline CDR1 is KGHSH and CDR2 is LQKENI. V lost 1 base and J lost 2; bases outside the gene matches: 5. The CDR3 covers 17 residues. CDR3 loop: CASSPLGDRATNEKLFF. The DNA of the CDR3 is TGTGCCAGCTCACCACTGGGGGACAGGGCGACTAATGAAAAACTGTTTTTT.

The chain employs TRBV27 and TRBJ1-2; D remains ambiguous. Germline V gene data show CDR1 as MNHEY and CDR2 as SMNVEV (reference sequence). The CDR3 runs 13 residues. Deletions cut 3 bases from V and 3 bases from J, with 8 bases between. In nucleotides, the CDR3 is TGTGCCAGCAGTTTTTTCGGGGACTATGGCTACACCTTC. This encodes CASSFFGDYGYTF.

The chain carries TRBV6-4 and TRBJ2-1, with TRBD2 identical over 11 bases. Germline V CDR1 and CDR2: MRHNA, SNTAGT. V lost 5 bases, J lost 4 bases, and 1 base stayed unmatched. The CDR3 spans 14 residues. CDR3: CASSLAGGYNEQFF. The CDR3 region has the DNA TGTGCCAGCAGTCTAGCGGGGGGTTACAATGAGCAGTTCTTC.

V is TRBV14 and J is TRBJ1-2; TRBD1 matches 7 bases. CDR3 length: 16 amino acids. Trimming removed 1 base from V and 4 bases from J; junction bases left unmatched: 9. Per the germline V gene, CDR1 is SGHDN and CDR2 is FVKESK. In DNA, the CDR3 is TGTGCCAGCAGCCAAGCATCCGGGACAGCCTCCTATGGCTACACCTTC. It is translated as CASSQASGTASYGYTF.

V and J are TRBV19 and TRBJ2-1; 8 nucleotides align to TRBD2. The ends lost 2 bases at V and 4 bases at J; junction bases unmatched: 10. The CDR3 has 17 residues. Germline V lookup: CDR1 LNHDA, CDR2 SQIVND (reference sequence). DNA of the CDR3: TGTGCCAGTAGTATAAACTACGGGGGGGACCTTTACAATGAGCAGTTCTTC. Its translation: CASSINYGGDLYNEQFF.

This clone was observed a single time. The rearrangement joins TRBV5-4 to TRBJ2-3; 7 nucleotides align to TRBD2. V lost 5 bases, J lost 3 bases, and 3 bases stayed unmatched. This CDR3 is built from 13 residues. CDR1 and CDR2 (germline): SGHNT, YYREEE (reference sequence). Here the CDR3 reads CASSRGGTDTQYF. CDR3 DNA: TGTGCCAGCAGTCGCGGGGGAACAGATACGCAGTATTTT. Based on the CDR3 plus reference TRBV5-4 and TRBJ2-3, the full variable domain is ETGVTQSPTHLIKTRGQQVTLRCSSQSGHNTVSWYQQALGQGPQFIFQYYREEENGRGNFPPRFSGLQFPNYSSELNVNALELDDSALYLCASSRGGTDTQYFGPGTRLTVL.

The rearrangement links TRBV3-1 (or the pseudogene TRBV3-2) to TRBJ2-3; TRBD1 is a possible D gene (6 bases). The V gene's germline CDR1 is LGHDT and CDR2 YNNKEL (reference sequence). The CDR3 loop spans 16 amino acids. V shed 1 base and J shed 0 bases, with 11 bases lying between them. CDR3 sequence reads: CASSQVVGASTDTQYF. DNA of the CDR3: TGTGCCAGCAGCCAAGTGGTGGGGGCCAGCACAGATACGCAGTATTTT.

This clone has a single count. This chain connects TRBV11-3 to TRBJ2-3; a possible D gene is TRBD1 (5 bases). This CDR3 spans 17 amino acids. Trimming shortened V by 3 bases and J by 1 base, and 17 bases separated the two germline ends. Germline lookup yields CDR1 SGHNT and CDR2 YENEEA. CDR3 sequence (DNA): TGTGCCAGCAGCTTGGGATCAGGGTGGGTAGGCACAGATACGCAGTATTTT. Amino acids: CASSLGSGWVGTDTQYF.

The V call is TRBV2, the J call TRBJ1-2; no clear D gene. Germline V lookup: CDR1 SNHLY, CDR2 FYNNEI. The CDR3 totals 13 residues. V was shortened by 4 bases and J by 4 bases, with 10 bases between the two germline ends. The DNA for the CDR3 is TGTGCCAGCAGTGGATCAGGCAGCTATGGCTACACCTTC. Protein product: CASSGSGSYGYTF.

This clone came up a few times. The rearrangement joins TRBV10-3 to TRBJ1-2; no firm D call. Germline V gene lookup returns CDR1 ENHRY and CDR2 SYGVKD. Trimming removed 10 bases from V and 4 bases from J, with 13 bases in between. There are 12 residues in the CDR3. The CDR3: CATGDGSYGYTF. Written as DNA, the CDR3 is TGTGCCACCGGTGACGGGAGCTATGGCTACACCTTC.

The J gene is TRBJ2-1, the V gene TRBV6-2 or TRBV6-3; TRBD2 matches 8 bases. The germline V gene has CDR1 MNHEY and CDR2 SVGEGT. Trimming cost V 5 bases and J 12 bases; bases outside gene matches: 6. The length of the CDR3 is 12 residues. CDR3 sequence: CASSPREGRQFF. The CDR3 nucleotides are TGTGCCAGCAGTCCCCGGGAGGGGAGGCAGTTCTTC.

This clone was picked up one time. The V gene is TRBV20-1, the J gene TRBJ1-1; D uncertain. Germline V CDR1 and CDR2: DFQATT, SNEGSKA (reference sequence). CDR3 length: 16 residues. V lost 3 bases and J 0 bases, leaving 17 bases between the germline ends. The CDR3 DNA reads TGCAGTGCTAGTGACCCCAGAACTAACATGAACACTGAAGCTTTCTTT. Protein sequence: CSASDPRTNMNTEAFF.

The gene calls are TRBV2 and TRBJ1-5, with D perhaps matching TRBD1 (5 bases). V was pared by 3 bases and J by 1 base, with 7 bases between. The CDR3 runs 14 residues. Germline CDR1 SNHLY, CDR2 FYNNEI. DNA for the CDR3: TGTGCCAGCAGTGAGGAGGGGAGCAATCAGCCCCAGCATTTT. Amino acids: CASSEEGSNQPQHF.

The chain links TRBV4-2 to TRBJ2-7, with D tentatively TRBD2 (6 bases). The CDR3 is 14 residues long. The V end lost 0 bases, the J end lost 2 bases, and 8 bases lay between the germline ends. Germline V gives CDR1 LGHNA, CDR2 YNFKEQ. CDR3 bases: TGTGCCAGCAGCCAAGACTGGGGGGCCTACGAGCAGTACTTC. Its translation is CASSQDWGAYEQYF.

CDR3 coding DNA: TGTGCCATCAGAGGAAAGGGACAGGGTCTTCTCTTGGACACTGAAGCTTTCTTT. Protein: CAIRGKGQGLLLDTEAFF. This chain joins TRBV10-3 and TRBJ1-1, with 9 bases identical to TRBD1. The trim removed 6 bases at V and 3 bases at J, leaving 17 bases unmatched. This CDR3 spans 18 amino acids. Germline V gives CDR1 ENHRY, CDR2 SYGVKD.

The rearrangement uses TRBV29-1 and TRBJ1-4; a possible D gene is TRBD1 (6 bases). V dropped 7 bases and J dropped 6 bases, with 18 bases sitting between them. The germline V gene encodes CDR1 SQVTM and CDR2 ANQGSEA. This CDR3 contains 14 residues. The CDR3 sequence is CSAAGGGSDEKLFF. The CDR3 bases are TGCAGCGCTGCGGGGGGCGGGTCGGATGAAAAACTGTTTTTT.

In this sample, this clone turned up once. J is TRBJ1-5 and V is TRBV19, with 10 nucleotides matching TRBD1. The germline CDR1 and CDR2 sequences are LNHDA and SQIVND (reference sequence). This CDR3 contains 16 residues. The V segment lost 3 bases and the J segment 4 bases; nucleotides outside the gene matches: 6. The CDR3 sequence is CASSILGQGMNQPQHF. CDR3 nucleotide sequence: TGTGCCAGTAGTATCCTGGGACAGGGGATGAATCAGCCCCAGCATTTT.

This chain uses TRBV11-3 with TRBJ2-1, with TRBD2 matching 8 bases. The CDR3 is 15 amino acids. The germline CDR1 and CDR2 sequences are SGHNT and YENEEA. Trimming cost V 2 bases and J 8 bases; bases outside gene matches: 8. The CDR3 nucleotides read TGTGCCAGCAGCTTAAGACCCAGCGGGGGTCATGAGCAGTTCTTC. Its translation is CASSLRPSGGHEQFF.

V is TRBV6-5 and J is TRBJ1-1, with 7 bases fitting TRBD1. This CDR3 has 15 residues. V was pared by 4 bases and J by 5 bases, with 10 bases of the junction left unmatched. The V gene's germline CDR1 is MNHEY and CDR2 SVGAGI. The CDR3 region is CASSLQGPPGTEAFF. CDR3 sequence (DNA): TGTGCCAGCAGTTTACAGGGGCCGCCGGGTACTGAAGCTTTCTTT.

The rearrangement links TRBV6-5 to TRBJ1-2, with D hard to call. Trimming cost V 6 bases and J 5 bases, with 10 bases left between them. The CDR3 is made up of 12 amino acids. Germline V gives CDR1 MNHEY, CDR2 SVGAGI. The CDR3 DNA is TGTGCCAGCAGGTTAGGACTGTATGGCTACACCTTC. Translated, it gives CASRLGLYGYTF.

The CDR3 here is CASASGQGYWQYF. In DNA form, the CDR3 reads TGTGCCAGCGCCTCCGGACAGGGTTATTGGCAGTACTTC. The chain couples TRBV12-3 or TRBV12-4 to TRBJ2-7; 8 nucleotides match TRBD1. CDR3 length equals 13 residues. Trimming at V came to 8 bases and at J to 9 bases, leaving 12 bases not matched to a gene.

CDR3 protein: CASMDRYNEQFF. The DNA for the CDR3 is TGCGCCAGCATGGACAGGTACAATGAGCAGTTCTTC. The chain joins TRBV5-1 to TRBJ2-1; 7 bases agree with TRBD1. There are 12 residues in the CDR3. The germline V gene has CDR1 SGHRS and CDR2 YFSETQ. The V segment lost 6 bases and the J segment 4 bases; nucleotides outside the gene matches: 1.

The rearrangement links TRBV19 to TRBJ1-5; weak D call: TRBD1 (5 bases). Trimming removed 0 bases from V and 1 base from J, with 16 bases in between. This CDR3 is 18 amino acids long. Germline V CDR1 and CDR2: LNHDA, SQIVND (reference sequence). The CDR3 region is CASSIDQGSGVSNQPQHF. For the CDR3, the DNA is TGTGCCAGTAGTATAGATCAGGGCAGCGGGGTCAGCAATCAGCCCCAGCATTTT.

The V and J genes are TRBV14 and TRBJ1-4; 7 positions agree with TRBD1. Germline trimming cut 4 bases from V and 7 bases from J; bases unmatched to any gene: 6. CDR3 length equals 14 residues. The germline V gene encodes CDR1 SGHDN and CDR2 FVKESK. CDR3 loop: CASSPRQGSEKLFF. For the CDR3, the DNA is TGTGCCAGCAGCCCCAGACAGGGTTCTGAAAAACTGTTTTTT.

The rearrangement joins TRBV7-9 to TRBJ2-3, with D possibly matching TRBD2 (6 bases). CDR1 and CDR2 from the germline V gene are SEHNR and FQNEAQ (reference sequence). V was trimmed by 2 bases and J by 3 bases, leaving 9 bases between them. The CDR3 runs 14 residues. The CDR3: CASSLFSGTDTQYF. CDR3 sequence (DNA): TGTGCCAGCAGCTTATTTAGCGGAACAGATACGCAGTATTTT.

The V call is TRBV7-2, the J call TRBJ2-7, with TRBD2 matching 12 bases. CDR1 and CDR2 from the germline V gene are SGHTA and FQGNSA. This CDR3 is built from 16 residues. V lost 5 bases, J lost 7 bases, and 12 bases stayed unmatched. The CDR3 is CASSQNLAGGLGEQYF. For the CDR3, the DNA is TGTGCCAGCAGCCAGAATCTAGCGGGGGGGTTGGGTGAGCAGTACTTC. Supplemented by reference TRBV7-2 and TRBJ2-7, the full variable domain reads GAGVSQSPSNKVTEKGKDVELRCDPISGHTALYWYRQSLGQGLEFLIYFQGNSAPDKSGLPSDRFSAERTGGSVSTLTIQRTQQEDSAVYLCASSQNLAGGLGEQYFGPGTRLTVT.

The chain combines TRBV7-9 with TRBJ2-3; D may be TRBD1 (6 bases). The CDR3 totals 14 residues. CDR1 is SEHNR and CDR2 is FQNEAQ in the germline V gene (reference sequence). Trimming left V 0 bases short and J 2 bases short, with 6 bases between. CDR3 amino acids: CASSLAGATDTQYF. The CDR3 bases are TGTGCCAGCAGCTTAGCGGGGGCCACAGATACGCAGTATTTT.

The chain links TRBV30 to TRBJ2-2, with 7 bases identical to TRBD2. J gave up 6 bases and V 5 bases, and 3 bases lay outside the gene matches. The CDR3 spans 12 residues. CDR1 is GTSNPN, CDR2 SVGIG, per germline (reference sequence). CDR3 residues: CAWLRGAGELFF. The CDR3 coding sequence is TGTGCCTGGCTTCGGGGGGCCGGGGAGCTGTTTTTT. Combining the CDR3 with reference TRBV30 and TRBJ2-2 gives the whole variable domain SQTIHQWPATLVQPVGSPLSLECTVEGTSNPNLYWYRQAAGRGLQLLFYSVGIGQISSEVPQNLSASRPQDRQFILSSKKLLLSDSGFYLCAWLRGAGELFFGEGSRLTVL.

This clone was seen only once. The chain combines TRBV12-3 or TRBV12-4 with TRBJ2-2, with TRBD1 matching over 9 bases. The CDR3 covers 12 residues. J was trimmed by 8 bases and V by 8 bases; bases with no gene match: 3. The CDR3 nucleotides read TGTGCCAGCTCACAGGGGGCGGGGGAGCTGTTTTTT. Amino acids: CASSQGAGELFF.